This T cell receptor (beta chain) comes out of a study of blood T cell repertoires in COVID-19. Study-level background: PBMCs, B-cell-depleted T cells, or T cells provided the cDNA or gDNA that made up the material.

Recovery meant two consecutive negative NP/OP PCR tests, professional clearance, or resolved symptoms. In the original processing: How many nucleated cells were present was estimated from reference gene primer amplification. The method was immunoSEQ multiplex PCR; TCRdb's version includes in-frame clones alone and lacks a portion of them. From that table come the V and J calls and clone size; the DNA was used to work out D and trimming. The table records 200,000 to 250,000 clones, under 90% of them present only once. This TCR came from an older woman who had recovered from COVID-19. The sample was PBMCs or T cells enriched from blood (not recorded which).

The CDR3 is CASSLEGGNYEQYF. As DNA, the CDR3 is TGTGCCAGCAGCTTAGAGGGGGGGAACTACGAGCAGTACTTC. The rearrangement joins TRBV7-8 to TRBJ2-7; perhaps TRBD2 as D (7 bases). Between the trimmed V and J ends, which lost 1 base and 3 bases, there was a span of 10 bases. This CDR3 has 14 amino acids. CDR1 SGHVS and CDR2 FQNEAQ come from the germline V gene.